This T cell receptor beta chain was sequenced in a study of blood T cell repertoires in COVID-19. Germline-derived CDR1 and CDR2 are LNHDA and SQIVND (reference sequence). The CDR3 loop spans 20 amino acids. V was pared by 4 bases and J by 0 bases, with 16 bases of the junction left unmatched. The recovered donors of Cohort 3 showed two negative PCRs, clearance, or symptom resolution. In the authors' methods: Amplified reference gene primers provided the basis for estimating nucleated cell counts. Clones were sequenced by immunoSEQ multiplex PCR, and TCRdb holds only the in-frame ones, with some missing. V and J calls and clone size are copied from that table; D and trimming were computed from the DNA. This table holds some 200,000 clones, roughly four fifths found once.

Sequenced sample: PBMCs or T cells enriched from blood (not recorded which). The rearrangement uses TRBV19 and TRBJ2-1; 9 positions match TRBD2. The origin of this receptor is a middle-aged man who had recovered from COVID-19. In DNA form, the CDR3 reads TGTGCCAGTAGTAAGGGGGGCGGGAGGGCCCGGTGGCTCTCCTACAATGAGCAGTTCTTC. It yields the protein CASSKGGGRARWLSYNEQFF. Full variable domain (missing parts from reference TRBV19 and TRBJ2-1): DGGITQSPKYLFRKEGQNVTLSCEQNLNHDAMYWYRQDPGQGLRLIYYSQIVNDFQKGDIAEGYSVSREKKESFPLTVTSAQKNPTAFYLCASSKGGGRARWLSYNEQFFGPGTRLTVL.